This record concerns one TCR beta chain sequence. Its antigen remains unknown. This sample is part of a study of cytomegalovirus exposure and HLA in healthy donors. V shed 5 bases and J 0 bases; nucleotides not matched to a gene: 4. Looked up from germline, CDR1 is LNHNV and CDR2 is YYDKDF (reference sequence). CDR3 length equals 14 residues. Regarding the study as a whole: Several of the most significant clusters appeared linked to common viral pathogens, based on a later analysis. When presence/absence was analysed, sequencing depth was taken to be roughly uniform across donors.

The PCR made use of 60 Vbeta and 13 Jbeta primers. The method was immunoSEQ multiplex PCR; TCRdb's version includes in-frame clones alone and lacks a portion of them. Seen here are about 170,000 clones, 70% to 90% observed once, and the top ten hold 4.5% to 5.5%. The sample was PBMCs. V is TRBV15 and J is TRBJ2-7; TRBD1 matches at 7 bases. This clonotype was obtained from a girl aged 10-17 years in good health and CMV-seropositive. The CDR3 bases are TGTGCCACCAGCCCGACAGGGTCCTCCTACGAGCAGTACTTC. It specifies CATSPTGSSYEQYF.